Below, 2 T cell receptor beta chains from the same sample are listed, as sequenced in a study of shared clonotypes between healthy human individuals. The assay was immunoSEQ multiplex PCR, and TCRdb's table has in-frame clones only and misses some. The table includes some 480,000 clones, 70% to 85% detected once. The sequencing input was PBMCs. The receptors were gathered from a woman between 40 and 50 years old in good health. Some clones in this sample may be carry-over from other donors' samples.

This clone was seen only once. The chain uses TRBV5-4 and TRBJ2-1, with 8 bases that match TRBD1. V was pared by 2 bases and J by 8 bases, with 6 bases of the junction left unmatched. The CDR3 consists of 14 residues. In germline, CDR1 is SGHNT, CDR2 YYREEE (reference sequence). The CDR3 DNA reads TGTGCCAGCAGCTTAGGACAGGGAAACGATGAGCAGTTCTTC. This codes for CASSLGQGNDEQFF.

The chain recombines TRBV9 with TRBJ2-7; 9 nucleotides agree with TRBD1. This CDR3 is 13 amino acids long. J lost 3 bases, V lost 3 bases, and 1 base had no gene match. CDR1 is SGDLS and CDR2 is YYNGEE in the germline V gene. CDR3: CASSGDRDYEQYF. CDR3 bases: TGTGCCAGCAGCGGGGACAGGGACTACGAGCAGTACTTC.